A selection of T cell receptor beta chains follows, all from one sample in a study of cytomegalovirus exposure and HLA in healthy donors. Profiling relied on immunoSEQ multiplex PCR, and the TCRdb table lists in-frame clones only, not all of them. The top ten hold about 7% of the sample, which has some 77,000 clones, 60% to 80% seen once. Input material: PBMCs. The receptors stem from a woman aged 40 to 55 in good health and CMV-seronegative. Each CDR3 is given with its conserved first and last residue. A D gene is named only where the DNA matches it firmly. Clone size is given for some rows only: seen once, a few or many times, or a class if the clone is expanded.

abundance: few
v_gene: TRBV4-3
j_gene: TRBJ2-1
d_gene: TRBD2
CDR3aa: CASSHRLAGSYNEQFF
CDR3nt: TGCGCCAGCAGCCACCGACTAGCGGGCTCCTACAATGAGCAGTTCTTC

abundance: NA
v_gene: TRBV18
j_gene: TRBJ1-4
d_gene: NA
CDR3aa: CASSPGQSNEKLFF
CDR3nt: TGTGCCAGCTCACCCGGACAGTCTAATGAAAAACTGTTTTTT

abundance: NA
v_gene: TRBV11-2
j_gene: TRBJ2-1
d_gene: TRBD1
CDR3aa: CASSLTGGHSSYNEQFF
CDR3nt: TGTGCCAGCAGCTTAACAGGGGGCCATAGCTCCTACAATGAGCAGTTCTTC

abundance: NA
v_gene: TRBV7-8
j_gene: TRBJ1-1
d_gene: TRBD1
CDR3aa: CASSGWTGEYAEAFF
CDR3nt: TGTGCCAGCAGCGGGTGGACAGGGGAGTATGCTGAAGCTTTCTTT

abundance: NA
v_gene: TRBV2
j_gene: TRBJ1-1
d_gene: NA
CDR3aa: CASRSYTEAFF
CDR3nt: TGTGCCAGCAGGAGCTACACTGAAGCTTTCTTT

abundance: NA
v_gene: TRBV5-1
j_gene: TRBJ2-3
d_gene: TRBD2
CDR3aa: CASSRSGGATDTQYF
CDR3nt: TGCGCCAGCAGTCGAAGCGGGGGGGCCACAGATACGCAGTATTTT

abundance: NA
v_gene: TRBV28
j_gene: TRBJ2-1
d_gene: NA
CDR3aa: CASSSLSGGSYNEQFF
CDR3nt: TGTGCCAGCAGTTCCCTGAGCGGAGGCTCCTACAATGAGCAGTTCTTC

abundance: NA
v_gene: TRBV23-1
j_gene: TRBJ2-1
d_gene: TRBD2
CDR3aa: CASSLGSGGGASSYNEQFF
CDR3nt: TGCGCCAGCAGCCTGGGGTCCGGCGGGGGGGCTAGCTCCTACAATGAGCAGTTCTTC

abundance: NA
v_gene: TRBV18
j_gene: TRBJ2-4
d_gene: NA
CDR3aa: CASSPPSGGENIQYF
CDR3nt: TGTGCCAGCTCACCTCCCTCTGGAGGTGAAAACATTCAGTACTTC

abundance: NA
v_gene: TRBV27
j_gene: TRBJ2-7
d_gene: TRBD1
CDR3aa: CASSLRDRGVYEQYF
CDR3nt: TGTGCCAGCAGTTTGAGGGACAGGGGAGTCTACGAGCAGTACTTC

abundance: NA
v_gene: TRBV7-3
j_gene: TRBJ2-1
d_gene: TRBD2
CDR3aa: CASSFGAGGTINEQFF
CDR3nt: TGTGCCAGCAGCTTTGGGGCGGGGGGCACGATCAATGAGCAGTTCTTC

abundance: NA
v_gene: TRBV10-1
j_gene: TRBJ2-5
d_gene: NA
CDR3aa: CASSDPGSQETQYF
CDR3nt: TGCGCCAGCAGTGACCCCGGGAGCCAAGAGACCCAGTACTTC

abundance: NA
v_gene: TRBV19
j_gene: TRBJ2-5
d_gene: NA
CDR3aa: CASSRELGRGPQETQYF
CDR3nt: TGTGCCAGTAGCCGGGAGCTCGGTCGAGGGCCCCAAGAGACCCAGTACTTC

abundance: NA
v_gene: TRBV4-1
j_gene: TRBJ2-1
d_gene: NA
CDR3aa: CASSQDGHTSSYNEQFF
CDR3nt: TGCGCCAGCAGCCAAGATGGGCACACGAGCTCCTACAATGAGCAGTTCTTC

abundance: few
v_gene: TRBV7-6
j_gene: TRBJ2-7
d_gene: TRBD1
CDR3aa: CASSLASEGGRAQYF
CDR3nt: TGTGCCAGCAGCTTAGCGTCCGAAGGGGGCAGGGCGCAGTACTTC

abundance: NA
v_gene: TRBV19
j_gene: TRBJ2-7
d_gene: TRBD1
CDR3aa: CASRGTGMAYEQYF
CDR3nt: TGTGCCAGTAGAGGGACAGGGATGGCCTACGAGCAGTACTTC

abundance: NA
v_gene: TRBV28
j_gene: TRBJ1-3
d_gene: NA
CDR3aa: CASSLAGQNPKRNTIYF
CDR3nt: TGTGCCAGCAGTCTGGCTGGACAGAACCCTAAACGAAACACCATATATTTT

abundance: once
v_gene: TRBV6-4
j_gene: TRBJ2-1
d_gene: TRBD2
CDR3aa: CASSSGLAGDNEQFF
CDR3nt: TGTGCCAGCAGTTCGGGACTAGCGGGGGACAATGAGCAGTTCTTC

abundance: NA
v_gene: TRBV7-2
j_gene: TRBJ1-5
d_gene: NA
CDR3aa: CASSLQINQPQHF
CDR3nt: TGTGCCAGCAGCTTACAGATCAATCAGCCCCAGCATTTT

abundance: once
v_gene: TRBV7-2
j_gene: TRBJ1-2
d_gene: NA
CDR3aa: CASSLGSAIGYGYTF
CDR3nt: TGTGCCAGCAGCTTAGGGTCCGCGATTGGTTATGGCTACACCTTC

abundance: NA
v_gene: TRBV10-1
j_gene: TRBJ2-1
d_gene: NA
CDR3aa: CASSADGSNEQFF
CDR3nt: TGCGCCAGCAGTGCTGACGGGTCAAATGAGCAGTTCTTC

abundance: NA
v_gene: TRBV5-1
j_gene: TRBJ2-7
d_gene: NA
CDR3aa: CASSLVRSYEQYF
CDR3nt: TGCGCCAGCAGCTTGGTCAGGTCCTACGAGCAGTACTTC

abundance: NA
v_gene: TRBV2
j_gene: TRBJ1-2
d_gene: TRBD1
CDR3aa: CASSVGGQLIYGYTF
CDR3nt: TGTGCCAGCAGTGTAGGGGGACAGTTAATCTATGGCTACACCTTC

abundance: once
v_gene: TRBV2
j_gene: TRBJ1-3
d_gene: NA
CDR3aa: CASSATLTDGNTIYF
CDR3nt: TGTGCCAGCAGCGCTACCCTGACAGATGGAAACACCATATATTTT

abundance: NA
v_gene: TRBV7-9
j_gene: TRBJ2-3
d_gene: NA
CDR3aa: CASSPGGGDTQYF
CDR3nt: TGTGCCAGCAGCCCGGGTGGCGGCGATACGCAGTATTTT

abundance: NA
v_gene: TRBV15
j_gene: TRBJ1-2
d_gene: TRBD1
CDR3aa: CATSRDEDRIYGYTF
CDR3nt: TGTGCCACCAGCAGAGACGAGGACAGGATCTATGGCTACACCTTC

abundance: NA
v_gene: TRBV5-1
j_gene: TRBJ2-7
d_gene: NA
CDR3aa: CASSLEAGSYEQYF
CDR3nt: TGCGCCAGCAGCTTGGAGGCAGGGTCCTACGAGCAGTACTTC

abundance: NA
v_gene: TRBV4-3
j_gene: TRBJ1-3
d_gene: NA
CDR3aa: CASSQAGQSGNTIYF
CDR3nt: TGCGCCAGCAGCCAGGCGGGGCAGAGTGGAAACACCATATATTTT

abundance: NA
v_gene: TRBV5-1
j_gene: TRBJ2-1
d_gene: TRBD2
CDR3aa: CASSLVGLAGGYSSYNEQFF
CDR3nt: TGCGCCAGCAGCTTGGTTGGACTAGCGGGGGGATATAGCTCCTACAATGAGCAGTTCTTC

abundance: once
v_gene: TRBV30
j_gene: TRBJ1-5
d_gene: NA
CDR3aa: CAWSDEGRPLNQPQHF
CDR3nt: TGTGCCTGGAGCGATGAAGGCAGGCCACTCAATCAGCCCCAGCATTTT

abundance: once
v_gene: TRBV9
j_gene: TRBJ2-2
d_gene: NA
CDR3aa: CASSVVAGNTGELFF
CDR3nt: TGTGCCAGCAGCGTAGTGGCGGGGAACACCGGGGAGCTGTTTTTT

abundance: many
v_gene: TRBV6-6
j_gene: TRBJ1-5
d_gene: NA
CDR3aa: CASSYLAGTSNQPQHF
CDR3nt: TGTGCCAGCAGTTACTTAGCCGGGACTTCTAATCAGCCCCAGCATTTT

abundance: NA
v_gene: TRBV7-2
j_gene: TRBJ2-5
d_gene: TRBD2
CDR3aa: CASSPNPRGLAGSQETQYF
CDR3nt: TGTGCCAGCAGCCCAAACCCCCGGGGACTAGCGGGAAGTCAAGAGACCCAGTACTTC

abundance: NA
v_gene: TRBV18
j_gene: TRBJ2-1
d_gene: NA
CDR3aa: CASSPGSSGYNEQFF
CDR3nt: TGTGCCAGCTCACCAGGGTCCTCGGGGTACAATGAGCAGTTCTTC

abundance: NA
v_gene: TRBV10-2
j_gene: TRBJ2-1
d_gene: TRBD2
CDR3aa: CASSTIGLAIYNEQFF
CDR3nt: TGCGCCAGCAGTACCATTGGACTAGCGATCTACAATGAGCAGTTCTTC

abundance: NA
v_gene: TRBV7-9
j_gene: TRBJ2-1
d_gene: NA
CDR3aa: CASSLAVGGFF
CDR3nt: TGTGCCAGCAGCTTAGCAGTGGGGGGGTTCTTC

abundance: NA
v_gene: TRBV30
j_gene: TRBJ1-2
d_gene: TRBD1
CDR3aa: CAWSKTGEFYGYTF
CDR3nt: TGTGCCTGGAGTAAGACAGGGGAATTCTATGGCTACACCTTC

abundance: NA
v_gene: TRBV7-2
j_gene: TRBJ2-7
d_gene: TRBD1
CDR3aa: CASSIGQGASYEQYF
CDR3nt: TGTGCCAGCAGCATCGGACAGGGGGCTTCCTACGAGCAGTACTTC

abundance: few
v_gene: TRBV2
j_gene: TRBJ1-2
d_gene: TRBD1
CDR3aa: CASRPLQGEYGYTF
CDR3nt: TGTGCCAGCAGACCCCTTCAGGGGGAGTATGGCTACACCTTC

abundance: few
v_gene: TRBV6-1
j_gene: TRBJ2-7
d_gene: TRBD1
CDR3aa: CASSEDRDPPYEQYF
CDR3nt: TGTGCCAGCAGTGAGGACAGGGATCCCCCCTACGAGCAGTACTTC

abundance: NA
v_gene: TRBV4-1
j_gene: TRBJ2-5
d_gene: TRBD1
CDR3aa: CASSSRPGDSGLQTQYF
CDR3nt: TGCGCCAGCAGCTCCCGACCCGGGGACAGTGGATTGCAGACCCAGTACTTC

abundance: few
v_gene: TRBV7-2
j_gene: TRBJ2-7
d_gene: TRBD1
CDR3aa: CASSGDRDPQGGYEQYF
CDR3nt: TGTGCCAGCAGCGGGGACAGGGACCCACAAGGAGGCTACGAGCAGTACTTC

abundance: NA
v_gene: TRBV29-1
j_gene: TRBJ2-3
d_gene: TRBD2
CDR3aa: CSVPRRGASDTQYF
CDR3nt: TGCAGCGTCCCCAGGCGGGGGGCCTCAGATACGCAGTATTTT